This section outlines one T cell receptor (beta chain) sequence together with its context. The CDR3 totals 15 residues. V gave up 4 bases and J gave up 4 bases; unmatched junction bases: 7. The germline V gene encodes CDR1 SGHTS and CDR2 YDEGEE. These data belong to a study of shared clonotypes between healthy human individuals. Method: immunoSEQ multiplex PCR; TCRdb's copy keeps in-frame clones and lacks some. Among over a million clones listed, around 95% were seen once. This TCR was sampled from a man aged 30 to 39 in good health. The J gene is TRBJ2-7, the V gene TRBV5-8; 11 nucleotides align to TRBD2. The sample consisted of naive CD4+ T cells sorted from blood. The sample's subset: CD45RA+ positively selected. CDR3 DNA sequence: TGTGCCAGCAGCCCGGTAACTAGCGGGAGATACGAGCAGTACTTC. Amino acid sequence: CASSPVTSGRYEQYF.